The 3 T cell receptor beta chains presented below share a single source sample, sequenced in a study of cytomegalovirus exposure and HLA in healthy donors. In the PCR, 60 Vbeta and 13 Jbeta primers were used. TCRdb keeps only in-frame clones here, not all; method: immunoSEQ multiplex PCR. Here the sample spans 55,000 to 65,000 clones, approximately 80% being singletons. The specimen sequenced was PBMCs. These TCRs come from a woman aged 40 to 50 in good health and CMV-seronegative.

This clone was counted a few times. The chain employs TRBV21-1 and TRBJ2-3; whether TRBD2, the table's D call, matches the DNA was not checked. TRBV21-1 is marked as a pseudogene. The CDR3 is 15 residues long. CDR3 in DNA: TGTGCCAGCAGCAATCTGCGGGGGGGTCGGGATACGCAGTATTTT. Translated, it gives CASSNLRGGRDTQYF.

The rearrangement uses TRBV19 and TRBJ1-2, with unresolved D. The CDR3 contains 14 residues. V gave up 7 bases and J gave up 4 bases, with 16 bases separating them. From germline, CDR1 is LNHDA and CDR2 SQIVND (reference sequence). Here the CDR3 reads CASKGAPTVYGYTF. The CDR3 DNA follows: TGTGCCAGTAAGGGAGCTCCTACGGTCTATGGCTACACCTTC.

This rearrangement joins TRBV6-5 to TRBJ2-7; D gene unclear. The CDR3 extends over 13 amino acids. With 5 bases removed from V and 6 bases from J, the gap between germline ends came to 14 bases. Germline-derived CDR1 and CDR2 are MNHEY and SVGAGI. In DNA form, the CDR3 reads TGTGCCAGCAGTACCAACAGACACGTCGAGCAGTACTTC. Translation gives CASSTNRHVEQYF.